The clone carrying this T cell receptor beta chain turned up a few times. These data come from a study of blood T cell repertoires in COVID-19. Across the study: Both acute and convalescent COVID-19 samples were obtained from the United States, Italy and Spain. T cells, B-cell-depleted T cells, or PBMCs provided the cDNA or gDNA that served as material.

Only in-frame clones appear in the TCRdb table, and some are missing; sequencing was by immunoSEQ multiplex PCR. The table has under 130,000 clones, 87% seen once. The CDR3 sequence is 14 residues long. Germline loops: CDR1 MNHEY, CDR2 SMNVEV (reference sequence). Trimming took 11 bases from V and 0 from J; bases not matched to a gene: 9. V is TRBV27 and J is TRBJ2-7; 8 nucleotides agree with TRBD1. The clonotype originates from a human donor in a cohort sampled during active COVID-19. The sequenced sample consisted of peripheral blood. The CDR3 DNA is TGTGCCGTCGCCAGAGGACAGGGCTCCTACGAGCAGTACTTC. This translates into CAVARGQGSYEQYF.